This T cell receptor (beta chain) was sequenced for a study of shared T cell receptors in the human thymus. Sequencing used immunoSEQ multiplex PCR; TCRdb keeps in-frame clones, though not all of them. The sample has some 720,000 clones, roughly 90% seen once. There are 14 residues in the CDR3. Trimming cost V 8 bases and J 3 bases, with 13 bases left between them. Germline-derived CDR1 and CDR2 are LGHNA and YNFKEQ. The same sample was also used in a study of human thymus T cells. According to that study: Thymic samples were excised during corrective heart operations. Related reports documented highly overlapping thymic repertoires among unrelated individuals.

The sequencing sample was made of thymocytes. The clonotype comes from a boy under two years old with a congenital heart defect. The chain combines TRBV4-2 with TRBJ2-2; D might be TRBD2 (6 bases). The CDR3 here is CASLRERDTGELFF. CDR3 sequence (DNA): TGTGCCAGCCTCCGGGAGAGGGACACCGGGGAGCTGTTTTTT.